These 31 T cell receptor beta chains share one sample of origin, sequenced in a study of blood T cells in healthy people across ages. With a J-beta primer mix and a sample-barcoded 5' primer, a second PCR ran roughly 6 to 12 cycles. Each CDR3 protein gets one entry after TCRdb re-called the 5' RACE reads with MiXCR. The sample consists of just under 750,000 distinct CDR3 sequences, about a fifth of them appearing once. What was sequenced was blood. These receptors all come from a man in his 70s in good health.

This clonotype was counted only a few times. The V and J genes are TRBV29-1 and TRBJ2-3, with a tentative D call TRBD2 (6 bases). V was pared by 7 bases and J by 2 bases, with 13 bases between. Looked up from germline, CDR1 is SQVTM and CDR2 is ANQGSEA. The CDR3 runs 13 residues. DNA for the CDR3: TGCAGCGCCCTTAGCGGCTACACAGATACGCAGTATTTT. As protein: CSALSGYTDTQYF.

This clonotype occurred a few times. The chain combines TRBV3-1 with TRBJ2-1, with D perhaps TRBD2 (6 bases). The J call may be in error: the DNA end matches TRBJ2-7 better. Germline values: CDR1 LGHDT, CDR2 YNNKEL (reference sequence). The CDR3 covers 15 residues. CDR3 bases: TGTGCCAGCAGCCAAGGGATAGCGGACTCCTACGAGCAGTACTTC. Encoded protein: CASSQGIADSYEQYF.

This clonotype was picked up a small number of times. The CDR3 region is CSAPRKDEQYV. The DNA of the CDR3 is TGCAGTGCTCCCCGTAAGGACGAGCAGTACGTC. This chain links TRBV20-1 with TRBJ2-5; D not certain. The J call may be in error: the DNA end matches TRBJ2-7 better. Germline CDR1 DFQATT, CDR2 SNEGSKA (reference sequence). The CDR3 extends over 11 amino acids.

The chain has TRBV3-1 and TRBJ2-3, with 9 bases lining up with TRBD2. From germline, CDR1 is LGHDT and CDR2 YNNKEL (reference sequence). With 8 bases clipped from V and 1 base from J, the junction kept 7 bases outside the gene matches. CDR3 length equals 15 residues. As DNA, the CDR3 is TGTGCCAGCCGGTTAGCGGGAGAGCGCACAGATACGCAGTATTTT. Residues: CASRLAGERTDTQYF.

This clonotype was seen only a few times. The V call is TRBV4-1, the J call TRBJ2-7, with D unresolved. The CDR3 sequence is 15 residues long. Germline CDR1 MGHRA, CDR2 YSYEKL. Trimming stripped 0 bases from V and 0 bases from J, with 9 bases between. This chain's CDR3 is CASSQDKGISYEQYF. The DNA for the CDR3 is TGCGCCAGCAGCCAAGATAAGGGCATCTCCTACGAGCAGTACTTC.

This clonotype was seen only a few times. The junction departs from the called germline gene at one end, perhaps through a read error. This rearrangement joins TRBV5-1 to TRBJ2-1; D possibly corresponds to TRBD1 (5 bases). The DNA end is more similar to TRBJ2-7, so the J call may be wrong. This CDR3 comprises 14 residues. CDR1 is SGHRS and CDR2 is YFSETQ in the germline V gene. CDR3 DNA: TGCGTCAGCAGCTTTTCCGGCGACAGTTACGAGCAGTACTTC. Amino acid sequence: CVSSFSGDSYEQYF.

Only a few counts were recorded for this clonotype. The J gene is TRBJ1-1, the V gene TRBV12-3 or TRBV12-4; the match to TRBD1 covers 7 bases. Trimming took 7 bases from V and 4 from J; bases not matched to a gene: 6. CDR3 length: 13 residues. The CDR3 loop is CASTRDRATEAFF. For the CDR3, the DNA is TGTGCCAGCACCCGAGACAGGGCCACTGAAGCTTTCTTT.

The table lists this clonotype with a few counts. This chain joins TRBV5-5 and TRBJ1-3; no firm D call. CDR3 length: 14 amino acids. With 4 bases removed from V and 0 bases from J, the gap between germline ends came to 8 bases. CDR1 and CDR2 (germline): SGHKS, YYEKEE (reference sequence). The CDR3 region has the DNA TGTGCCAGCAGCACTGGGAGCTCTGGAAACACCATATATTTT. Amino acids: CASSTGSSGNTIYF.

This clonotype was seen a few times. The V and J genes are TRBV29-1 and TRBJ2-4; 7 bases map to TRBD2. The J segment lost 6 bases and the V segment lost 4 bases, leaving 0 bases of the junction unmatched. The CDR3 has 11 amino acids. CDR1 and CDR2 (germline): SQVTM, ANQGSEA. CDR3: CSVGGGNIQYF. The CDR3 nucleotides are TGCAGCGTTGGGGGGGGAAACATTCAGTACTTC.

This clonotype was picked up many times. This rearrangement joins TRBV7-6 to TRBJ2-1; 7 positions match TRBD2. J was trimmed by 4 bases and V by 1 base; bases with no gene match: 1. The CDR3 extends over 14 amino acids. The V gene's germline CDR1 is SGHVS and CDR2 FNYEAQ. The CDR3 DNA sequence: TGTGCCAGCAGCTTAGGACTAGCATACAATGAGCAGTTCTTC. Its protein is CASSLGLAYNEQFF. The variable domain in full, completed from reference TRBV7-6 and TRBJ2-1, reads GAGVSQSPRYKVTKRGQDVALRCDPISGHVSLYWYRQALGQGPEFLTYFNYEAQQDKSGLPNDRFSAERPEGSISTLTIQRTEQRDSAMYRCASSLGLAYNEQFFGPGTRLTVL.

This clonotype has more than one count but fewer than ten. This sequence joins TRBV20-1 and TRBJ2-1; D is unclear. This CDR3 region has 12 residues. The germline V gene encodes CDR1 DFQATT and CDR2 SNEGSKA (reference sequence). The CDR3 spells CSTRNPYNEQFF. The CDR3 nucleotides are TGCAGCACCAGGAACCCCTACAATGAGCAGTTCTTC.

This sequence joins TRBV19 and TRBJ2-2, with D perhaps matching TRBD1 (5 bases). The CDR3 loop spans 14 amino acids. V lost 4 bases and J 4 bases, leaving 10 bases between the germline ends. Germline V gene lookup returns CDR1 LNHDA and CDR2 SQIVND (reference sequence). CDR3 DNA sequence: TGTGCCAGTAGTACCCAGGGCACCACCGGGGAGCTGTTTTTT. Protein: CASSTQGTTGELFF.

This clonotype was seen only a few times. The genes are TRBV6-2 or TRBV6-3 and TRBJ2-5; 8 nucleotides line up with TRBD2. Gene TRBJ2-7 matches the end of the DNA better, so the J call may be wrong. CDR3 size: 15 residues. The germline gives CDR1 MNHEY, CDR2 SVGEGT. CDR3 sequence (DNA): TGTGCCAGCAGGACGCTAGCGGGCTTCTCCTACGAGCAGTACGTC. Translation gives CASRTLAGFSYEQYV.

This rearrangement joins TRBV14 to TRBJ1-2, with TRBD1 matching 8 bases. The germline gives CDR1 SGHDN, CDR2 FVKESK. This CDR3 contains 14 residues. With V trimmed by 4 bases and J by 4 bases, 5 bases remained unmatched. The CDR3 loop is CASSLGQAFYGYTF. The CDR3 nucleotides are TGTGCCAGCAGCCTGGGACAGGCGTTCTATGGCTACACCTTC. The variable domain in full, with the rest retrieved from reference TRBV14 and TRBJ1-2, is EAGVTQFPSHSVIEKGQTVTLRCDPISGHDNLYWYRRVMGKEIKFLLHFVKESKQDESGMPNNRFLAERTGGTYSTLKVQPAELEDSGVYFCASSLGQAFYGYTFGSGTRLTVV.

The chain carries TRBV24-1 and TRBJ2-1; 9 bases fit TRBD2. The CDR3 runs 17 residues. V was pared by 4 bases and J by 7 bases, with 13 bases of the junction left unmatched. Germline CDR1 reads KGHDR; CDR2 reads SFDVKD. The CDR3 spells CATSEGGGRALGNEQFF. CDR3 DNA sequence: TGTGCCACCAGTGAGGGTGGCGGGAGGGCCTTGGGGAATGAGCAGTTCTTC.

The rearrangement uses TRBV6-6 and TRBJ2-7, with D possibly TRBD1 on 5 matching bases. The CDR3 loop spans 12 amino acids. The germline V and J ends were trimmed by 7 bases and 7 bases, with 14 bases remaining between them. The germline CDR1 and CDR2 sequences are MNHNY and SVGAGI (reference sequence). The CDR3 region is CASNLGPGEQYF. DNA for the CDR3: TGTGCCAGCAATCTAGGGCCAGGGGAGCAGTACTTC.

This clonotype was counted a single time. The chain has TRBV24-1 and TRBJ2-1; TRBD1 matches at 7 bases. Germline V gene data show CDR1 as KGHDR and CDR2 as SFDVKD. CDR3 size: 16 residues. Trimming removed 4 bases from V and 4 bases from J; junction bases left unmatched: 9. The CDR3 region has the DNA TGTGCCACCAGTGACCCAACAGGGGTGATTTACAATGAGCAGTTCTTC. It is translated as CATSDPTGVIYNEQFF.

The J gene is TRBJ2-4, the V gene TRBV7-2; 9 positions agree with TRBD1. V shed 1 base, J shed 5 bases, and the junction held 12 bases outside the gene matches. The CDR3 is 18 residues long. Looked up from germline, CDR1 is SGHTA and CDR2 is FQGNSA. The CDR3 is CASSLVKQGAHWQNIQYF. DNA of the CDR3: TGTGCCAGCAGCTTAGTAAAACAGGGGGCCCACTGGCAAAACATTCAGTACTTC.

The chain joins TRBV12-3 or TRBV12-4 to TRBJ1-2; D is ambiguous. CDR3 size: 13 residues. V dropped 6 bases and J dropped 8 bases, with 16 bases sitting between them. The CDR3 coding sequence is TGTGCCAGCAGGACGGAATATACTGGGGGCTACACCTTC. The encoded protein is CASRTEYTGGYTF.

This clonotype was detected only a few times. The chain recombines TRBV5-1 with TRBJ1-4; D not certain. The CDR3 spans 14 residues. The ends were cut back, 7 bases at V and 1 base at J, with 11 bases in the middle. Germline values: CDR1 SGHRS, CDR2 YFSETQ. The CDR3 loop is CASGVYGTNEKLFF. CDR3 in DNA: TGCGCCAGCGGGGTCTATGGAACTAATGAAAAACTGTTTTTT.

V and J are TRBV4-1 and TRBJ2-7; TRBD1 aligns across 11 bases. The CDR3 is 15 amino acids. With V trimmed by 3 bases and J by 2 bases, 3 bases remained unmatched. Germline-derived CDR1 and CDR2 are MGHRA and YSYEKL. CDR3: CASSHMDRGPYEQYF. The CDR3 DNA sequence: TGCGCCAGCAGCCACATGGACAGGGGGCCCTACGAGCAGTACTTC.

In its sample, this clonotype was seen a few times. The chain links TRBV7-3 to TRBJ2-3; tentative D call: TRBD2 (6 bases). V shed 4 bases and J shed 2 bases, with 19 bases lying between them. The CDR3 is made up of 17 amino acids. Germline CDR1 and CDR2: SGHTA and FQGTGA. The DNA for the CDR3 is TGTGCCAGCAGCTCCCGACTACCGGGACTTAACACAGATACGCAGTATTTT. This encodes CASSSRLPGLNTDTQYF.

The chain combines TRBV7-9 with TRBJ1-1, with TRBD1 as a possible D gene (5 bases). The length of the CDR3 is 15 residues. The V end lost 1 base, the J end lost 6 bases, and 15 bases lay between the germline ends. Germline V lookup: CDR1 SEHNR, CDR2 FQNEAQ (reference sequence). In DNA form, the CDR3 reads TGTGCCAGCAGCTTAGGCAGGGCGGGATTTGCTGAAGCTTTCTTT. This sequence encodes CASSLGRAGFAEAFF.

V gene TRBV2 combines with J gene TRBJ1-2; D ambiguous. The germline V and J ends were trimmed by 7 bases and 0 bases, with 9 bases remaining between them. Germline lookup yields CDR1 SNHLY and CDR2 FYNNEI. CDR3 length: 13 residues. Written as DNA, the CDR3 is TGTGCCAGCAAGGAGAATCCTAACTATGGCTACACCTTC. Translation gives CASKENPNYGYTF.

Concerning this clonotype: One end of the junction fails to match germline, which may point to a read error. This chain joins TRBV3-1 and TRBJ1-2, with 7 bases identical to TRBD1. The CDR3 spans 14 residues. CDR1 and CDR2 (germline): LGHDT, YNNKEL (reference sequence). This chain's CDR3 is CVSSQVQGYYGYTF. CDR3 bases: TGCGTCAGCAGCCAAGTACAGGGGTACTATGGCTACACCTTC.

This clonotype was seen a few times. A read error may produce the germline difference seen at one junction end. J is TRBJ2-3 and V is TRBV4-3; 7 bases agree with TRBD1. CDR1 and CDR2 from the germline V gene are LGHNA and YSLEER. CDR3 size: 14 residues. This CDR3 reads CACSQGGRGYTQYF. The CDR3, as DNA: TGCGCCTGCAGCCAAGGGGGCAGGGGATATACGCAGTATTTT.

The chain couples TRBV13 to TRBJ2-2; TRBD2 aligns across 11 bases. The germline gives CDR1 PRHDT, CDR2 FYEKMQ (reference sequence). This CDR3 comprises 16 residues. The J segment lost 3 bases and the V segment lost 3 bases, leaving 3 bases of the junction unmatched. The CDR3, as DNA: TGTGCCAGCAGCTTCGCTAGCGGGAGGTACACCGGGGAGCTGTTTTTT. It encodes CASSFASGRYTGELFF.

This clonotype was observed a few times. Here the CDR3 DNA reads TGCAGCTTCCGGAGGGGTAGCGGGAACACCGGGGAGCTGTTTTTT. This sequence encodes CSFRRGSGNTGELFF. The chain combines TRBV29-1 with TRBJ2-2; D possibly corresponds to TRBD2 (6 bases). Trimming left V 8 bases short and J 1 base short, with 17 bases between. Germline V CDR1 and CDR2: SQVTM, ANQGSEA. This CDR3 has 15 amino acids.

The CDR3 is CSAKEGGKGLADTQYF. CDR3 in DNA: TGCAGTGCTAAGGAAGGAGGAAAAGGGTTGGCAGATACGCAGTATTTT. The rearrangement joins TRBV20-1 to TRBJ2-3; TRBD2 might be the D (5 bases). Per germline, CDR1 DFQATT and CDR2 SNEGSKA (reference sequence). With 4 bases removed from V and 4 bases from J, the gap between germline ends came to 21 bases. This CDR3 region has 16 residues.

This clonotype was seen a few times. This sequence joins TRBV29-1 and TRBJ2-5, with D perhaps given as TRBD1 or TRBD2 (5 bases each). V lost 4 bases, J lost 4 bases, and 13 bases lay in between. The CDR3 runs to 13 residues. Germline V gene lookup returns CDR1 SQVTM and CDR2 ANQGSEA. CDR3 protein: CSVGNGAGETQYF. The CDR3 DNA is TGCAGCGTTGGGAACGGGGCAGGAGAGACCCAGTACTTC.

The chain carries TRBV2 and TRBJ1-5, with D perhaps matching TRBD1 (5 bases). Trimming left V 9 bases short and J 6 bases short, with 15 bases between. The CDR3 is made up of 13 amino acids. Germline V lookup: CDR1 SNHLY, CDR2 FYNNEI. CDR3 nucleotide sequence: TGTGCCAGTGCCGTCGGGGGTACTCAGCCCCAGCATTTT. Protein: CASAVGGTQPQHF.